This TCR beta chain originates from a study of early T cells in non-severe SARS-CoV-2 infection. V shed 6 bases and J 0 bases; nucleotides not matched to a gene: 2. This CDR3 comprises 14 residues. Unique molecular identifier tags were affixed to discrete cDNA molecules. TCRdb passed the 5' RACE reads through MiXCR, listing each CDR3 protein once. The sample lists approximately 83,000 distinct CDR3 sequences; around 15% were seen once. This clonotype was seen at least ten times. The J gene is TRBJ2-3, the V gene TRBV12-3 or TRBV12-4, with 8 positions matching TRBD2. This sequence was found in an adult who was a healthcare worker with PCR-confirmed SARS-CoV-2 infection or an uninfected control (not recorded which). Sequencing was done on a sample of whole blood. CDR3 nucleotides: TGTGCCAGCAGAAAGCGGGGGAGCACAGATACGCAGTATTTT. Translating gives CASRKRGSTDTQYF.